One and the same sample provided the 7 T cell receptor beta chains below, sequenced in a study of OX40 agonist ivuxolimab in advanced cancers. Libraries were prepared by immunoSEQ multiplex PCR; TCRdb keeps only in-frame clonotypes and omits some of them. This sample has about 71,000 clones, with around 94% found just once. This specimen consisted of CD4+ or CD8+ T cells sorted from blood, obtained in a trial of the OX40 agonist ivuxolimab. These receptors all come from an adult with an advanced solid tumor such as melanoma, head and neck, liver or kidney cancer.

The rearrangement joins TRBV6-5 to TRBJ1-1; the D is unclear. The CDR3 has 15 amino acids. The V and J ends lost 10 bases and 3 bases respectively, with 21 bases between them. Germline-derived CDR1 and CDR2 are MNHEY and SVGAGI. CDR3 in DNA: TGTGCCACCCTAGTGCCCTTGATGGGTGACACTGAAGCTTTCTTT. This encodes CATLVPLMGDTEAFF.

This clone occurred a few times. The chain joins TRBV4-2 to TRBJ2-7, with a weak D call TRBD2 (5 bases). The V and J ends lost 5 bases and 0 bases respectively, with 11 bases between them. Germline V gene sequence: CDR1 LGHNA, CDR2 YNFKEQ. This CDR3 spans 14 amino acids. The CDR3 reads CASSFQRNSYEQYF. The CDR3 coding sequence is TGTGCCAGCAGCTTCCAGCGGAACTCCTACGAGCAGTACTTC.

The chain joins TRBV6-1 to TRBJ1-5, with D uncertain. This CDR3 has 14 residues. Germline V gene lookup returns CDR1 MNHNS and CDR2 SASEGT. The V and J ends lost 7 bases and 0 bases respectively, with 10 bases between them. In DNA, the CDR3 is TGTGCCAGCAAAAAGTATAGTAGCAATCAGCCCCAGCATTTT. Protein: CASKKYSSNQPQHF.

The CDR3 protein is CASSVGLDAMYDTQYF. The CDR3 DNA reads as TGTGCCAGCAGCGTAGGACTAGACGCGATGTATGATACGCAGTATTTT. This chain links TRBV9 with TRBJ2-3; D perhaps matches TRBD2 (6 bases). This CDR3 has 16 amino acids. Trimming left V 0 bases short and J 6 bases short, with 17 bases between. Germline V gene lookup returns CDR1 SGDLS and CDR2 YYNGEE.

This clone was counted between two and nine times. This chain joins TRBV7-8 and TRBJ2-7; weak D call: TRBD2 (5 bases). The CDR3 has 14 residues. The germline V gene encodes CDR1 SGHVS and CDR2 FQNEAQ. V was trimmed by 2 bases and J by 2 bases, leaving 10 bases between them. CDR3 amino acids: CASSLFGGPYEQYF. CDR3 in DNA: TGTGCCAGCAGCTTATTTGGCGGGCCCTACGAGCAGTACTTC.

The V gene is TRBV10-3, the J gene TRBJ1-1; no clear D. Germline lookup yields CDR1 ENHRY and CDR2 SYGVKD. The CDR3 loop spans 13 amino acids. V shed 6 bases and J shed 2 bases, with 10 bases lying between them. DNA of the CDR3: TGTGCCATCAGAGCTCAGGTTAACACTGAAGCTTTCTTT. It is translated as CAIRAQVNTEAFF.

The J gene is TRBJ2-3, the V gene TRBV5-1; 10 bases match TRBD1. The CDR3 runs to 16 residues. J was trimmed by 6 bases and V by 4 bases; bases with no gene match: 11. Germline CDR1 and CDR2: SGHRS and YFSETQ. This CDR3 is CASSGRDRGYLDTQYF. CDR3 in DNA: TGCGCCAGCAGCGGCCGGGACAGGGGATACCTGGATACGCAGTATTTT.